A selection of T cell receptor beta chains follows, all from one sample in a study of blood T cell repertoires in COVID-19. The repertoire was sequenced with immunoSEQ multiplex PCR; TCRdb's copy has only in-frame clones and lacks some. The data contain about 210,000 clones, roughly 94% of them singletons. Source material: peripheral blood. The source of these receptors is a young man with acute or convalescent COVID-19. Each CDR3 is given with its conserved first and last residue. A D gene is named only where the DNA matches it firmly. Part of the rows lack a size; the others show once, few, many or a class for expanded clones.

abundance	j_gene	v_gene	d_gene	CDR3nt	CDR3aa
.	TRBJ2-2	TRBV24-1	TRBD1	TGTGCCACCAGTGACCTCGGACAGGGTGACGGGGAGCTGTTTTTT	CATSDLGQGDGELFF
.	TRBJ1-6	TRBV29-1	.	TGCAGCGTTGCCGGGAGTTCAAATTCACCCCTCCACTTT	CSVAGSSNSPLHF
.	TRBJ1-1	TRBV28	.	TGTGCCAGCAGTTTATTTCGCAGGCACTACACTGAAGCTTTCTTT	CASSLFRRHYTEAFF
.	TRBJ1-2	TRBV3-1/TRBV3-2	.	TGTGCCAGCAGCCAAGATTCGAGGCGCCGAGGTTACTATGGCTACACCTTC	CASSQDSRRRGYYGYTF
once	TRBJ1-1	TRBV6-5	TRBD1	TGTGCCAGCAGCCCGACTGGACAGGGCAGCAGTGAAGCTTTCTTT	CASSPTGQGSSEAFF
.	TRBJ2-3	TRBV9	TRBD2	TGTGCCAGCAGCCAAGTCGGTACTAGCGGGAGTGCGGATACGCAGTATTTT	CASSQVGTSGSADTQYF
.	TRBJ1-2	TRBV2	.	TGTGCCAGCGGGGGGAATTATGGCTACACCTTC	CASGGNYGYTF
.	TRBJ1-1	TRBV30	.	TGTGCCTGGAGTCTAAATTCCCCTGAAGCTTTCTTT	CAWSLNSPEAFF
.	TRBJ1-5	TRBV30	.	TGTGCCTGGAGTGTAAGCCAGGGGTTATTTCAGCCCCAGCATTTT	CAWSVSQGLFQPQHF
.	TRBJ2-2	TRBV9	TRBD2	TGTGCCAGCAGCGTAGAGGTGGGAGGGGCCGGGGAGCTGTTTTTT	CASSVEVGGAGELFF
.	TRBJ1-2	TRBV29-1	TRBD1	TGCAGCGTTCGAGGGGGGGACAGGGCTGGCTACACCTTC	CSVRGGDRAGYTF
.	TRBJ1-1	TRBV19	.	TGTGCCAGTCAGCCCCCAGGGAGGTCAAACACTGAAGCTTTCTTT	CASQPPGRSNTEAFF
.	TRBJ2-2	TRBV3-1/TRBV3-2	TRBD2	TGTGCCAGCAGCCAAGTGGTGCGAAGAGCGGGAGAATCCGGGGAGCTGTTTTTT	CASSQVVRRAGESGELFF
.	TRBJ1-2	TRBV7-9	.	TGTGCCAGCAGCTTAGGACAGGCCGATAACTATGGCTACACCTTC	CASSLGQADNYGYTF
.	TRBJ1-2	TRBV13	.	TGTGCCAGCACCCTCATGACAGGCAACTATGGCTACACCTTC	CASTLMTGNYGYTF
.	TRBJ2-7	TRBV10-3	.	TGTGCCATCAGTGAGAGGGGGGGGGATCAATACGAGCAGTACTTC	CAISERGGDQYEQYF
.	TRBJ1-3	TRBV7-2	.	TGTGCCAGCAGCTCTCCGCTGCGCTCTGGAAACACCATATATTTT	CASSSPLRSGNTIYF
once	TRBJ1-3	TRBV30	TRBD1	TGTGCCTGGAGTTCTACGGACAGGGCTGGAAACACCATATATTTT	CAWSSTDRAGNTIYF
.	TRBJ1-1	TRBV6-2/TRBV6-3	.	TGTGCCAGCAGTCAGGACAGAGGCACTGAAGCTTTCTTT	CASSQDRGTEAFF